One T cell receptor (beta chain) is described in this entry. These data are taken from a study of T cell responses to AZD1222 COVID-19 vaccine. The CDR3 contains 16 residues. Repertoires were generated with immunoSEQ multiplex PCR, while TCRdb's copy carries only in-frame clones and drops some. Counted here are approximately 80,000 clones, 80% to 90% occurring once; the ten biggest clones make up roughly an eighth. The source is an adult who received the AZD1222 COVID-19 vaccine. The chain joins TRBV21-1 to TRBJ2-1. TRBV21-1 is assigned pseudogene status. Sequenced material: peripheral blood, taken 28 days after the second AZD1222 dose. The chain's CDR3 is CASPIGGRRVYNEQFF. CDR3 in DNA: TGTGCCAGCCCAATAGGGGGGCGGCGGGTCTACAATGAGCAGTTCTTC.